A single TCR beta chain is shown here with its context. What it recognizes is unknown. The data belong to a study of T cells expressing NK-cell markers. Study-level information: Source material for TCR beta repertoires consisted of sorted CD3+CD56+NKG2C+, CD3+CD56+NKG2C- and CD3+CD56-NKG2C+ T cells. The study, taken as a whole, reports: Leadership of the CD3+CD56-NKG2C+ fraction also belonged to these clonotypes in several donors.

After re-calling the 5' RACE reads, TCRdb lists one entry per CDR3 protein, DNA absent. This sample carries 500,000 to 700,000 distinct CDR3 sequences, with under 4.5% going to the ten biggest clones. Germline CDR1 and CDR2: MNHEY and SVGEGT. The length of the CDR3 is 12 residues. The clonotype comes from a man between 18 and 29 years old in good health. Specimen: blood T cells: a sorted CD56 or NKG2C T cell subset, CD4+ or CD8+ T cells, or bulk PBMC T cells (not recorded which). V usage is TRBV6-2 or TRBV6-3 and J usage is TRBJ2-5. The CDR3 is CATQAIQETQYF.